Following are 29 T cell receptor beta chains from one sample sequenced in a study of patients and donors after allogeneic stem cell transplantation. MiXCR was run by TCRdb on the RT-PCR reads, yielding one entry per CDR3 protein. This sample has 800,000 to 1,000,000 distinct CDR3 sequences, with roughly 18% found just once. The material sequenced was blood, either unsorted or a sorted T cell fraction (not recorded which). These receptors all stem from a human donor who was either an allogeneic HSCT recipient or a stem cell or donor lymphocyte infusion donor (not recorded which). It is not recorded whose cells these are; they may come from a transplant donor.

This clonotype was picked up one time. This sequence joins TRBV30 and TRBJ2-1; D perhaps matches TRBD2 (6 bases). CDR1 is GTSNPN and CDR2 is SVGIG in the germline V gene (reference sequence). The CDR3 length is 13 residues. The V and J ends lost 2 bases and 4 bases respectively, with 9 bases between them. CDR3 in DNA: TGTGCCTGGAGTAACGGGGGTTACAATGAGCAGTTCTTC. As protein: CAWSNGGYNEQFF. Full variable domain (remainder filled in from reference TRBV30 and TRBJ2-1): SQTIHQWPATLVQPVGSPLSLECTVEGTSNPNLYWYRQAAGRGLQLLFYSVGIGQISSEVPQNLSASRPQDRQFILSSKKLLLSDSGFYLCAWSNGGYNEQFFGPGTRLTVL.

V is TRBV11-2 and J is TRBJ1-2; D is uncertain. This CDR3 has 18 residues. Trimming removed 5 bases from V and 4 bases from J, with 26 bases in between. Looked up from germline, CDR1 is SGHAT and CDR2 is FQNNGV. The CDR3 nucleotides are TGTGCCAGCAGCCATCCGCGGCAGGACCCCTTTGGAGGCTATGGCTACACCTTC. As protein: CASSHPRQDPFGGYGYTF.

The chain is built from TRBV9 and TRBJ2-5, with 10 bases aligning to TRBD1. Germline V gene sequence: CDR1 SGDLS, CDR2 YYNGEE. Trimming took 4 bases from V and 5 from J; bases not matched to a gene: 11. This CDR3 comprises 16 residues. The CDR3 loop reads CASSLMPGQGWETQYF. CDR3 bases: TGTGCCAGCAGCCTCATGCCGGGACAGGGGTGGGAGACCCAGTACTTC.

The rearrangement joins TRBV5-1 to TRBJ2-7; 8 nucleotides align to TRBD1. The V gene's germline CDR1 is SGHRS and CDR2 YFSETQ. Trimming removed 5 bases from V and 3 bases from J; junction bases left unmatched: 10. CDR3 size: 15 residues. The CDR3 sequence: CASRVETGAIYEQYF. For the CDR3, the DNA is TGCGCCAGCAGGGTTGAGACAGGGGCGATCTACGAGCAGTACTTC.

V is TRBV5-1 and J is TRBJ2-3; 9 nucleotides line up with TRBD2. This CDR3 is built from 15 residues. Per the germline V gene, CDR1 is SGHRS and CDR2 is YFSETQ. Trimming at V came to 1 base and at J to 5 bases, leaving 5 bases not matched to a gene. Here the CDR3 DNA reads TGCGCCAGCAGCTTGAATAGCGGGAGAGTAGATACGCAGTATTTT. Protein sequence: CASSLNSGRVDTQYF.

The rearrangement joins TRBV20-1 to TRBJ2-7; TRBD2 agrees at 8 bases. The V and J ends lost 2 bases and 7 bases, in that order; junction bases with no gene match: 4. Germline assignment: CDR1 DFQATT and CDR2 SNEGSKA (reference sequence). The CDR3 sequence is 12 residues long. CDR3 sequence reads: CSARRTSWEQYF. The DNA of the CDR3 is TGCAGTGCTAGAAGGACTAGCTGGGAGCAGTACTTC.

The genes are TRBV12-3 or TRBV12-4 and TRBJ2-1; 12 bases agree with TRBD2. V lost 6 bases to trimming and J lost 7 bases; unmatched junction nucleotides: 4. The length of the CDR3 is 14 residues. The CDR3, as DNA: TGTGCCAGCAGGCGACTAGCGGGAGAAAATGAGCAGTTCTTC. It yields the protein CASRRLAGENEQFF.

This clonotype has more than one count but fewer than ten. This sequence joins TRBV20-1 and TRBJ2-3; 11 bases agree with TRBD2. This CDR3 is 16 amino acids long. Trimming removed 0 bases from V and 5 bases from J; junction bases left unmatched: 7. CDR1 is DFQATT and CDR2 is SNEGSKA in the germline V gene (reference sequence). The CDR3 DNA reads as TGCAGTGCTAGAGATGTGGGACTAGCGGAGATAGATACGCAGTATTTT. Its translation: CSARDVGLAEIDTQYF.

The chain is built from TRBV19 and TRBJ2-3; D possibly uses TRBD1 or TRBD2 (6 bases each). This CDR3 contains 15 residues. Germline values: CDR1 LNHDA, CDR2 SQIVND (reference sequence). Trimming took 6 bases from V and 3 from J, leaving 16 bases between them. In nucleotides, the CDR3 is TGTGCCAGTAGCCCGGGGGCCCGGCCTACAGATACGCAGTATTTT. Translating gives CASSPGARPTDTQYF. The entire variable domain, with the rest obtained from reference TRBV19 and TRBJ2-3, is as follows: DGGITQSPKYLFRKEGQNVTLSCEQNLNHDAMYWYRQDPGQGLRLIYYSQIVNDFQKGDIAEGYSVSREKKESFPLTVTSAQKNPTAFYLCASSPGARPTDTQYFGPGTRLTVL.

In its sample, this clonotype was seen a few times. The rearrangement links TRBV11-2 to TRBJ2-1, with D unclear. This CDR3 comprises 15 residues. Trimming pared 2 bases from V and 7 bases from J, leaving 15 bases between. Germline V gene data show CDR1 as SGHAT and CDR2 as FQNNGV. This chain's CDR3 is CASSLQGYEANEQFF. The CDR3 coding sequence is TGTGCCAGCAGCTTACAAGGGTACGAGGCGAATGAGCAGTTCTTC. The whole variable domain, remainder taken from reference TRBV11-2 and TRBJ2-1, is EAGVAQSPRYKIIEKRQSVAFWCNPISGHATLYWYQQILGQGPKLLIQFQNNGVVDDSQLPKDRFSAERLKGVDSTLKIQPAKLEDSAVYLCASSLQGYEANEQFFGPGTRLTVL.

The chain combines TRBV20-1 with TRBJ1-6; D is undetermined. Trimming stripped 5 bases from V and 7 bases from J, with 21 bases between. CDR1 is DFQATT, CDR2 SNEGSKA, per germline (reference sequence). There are 16 residues in the CDR3. CDR3 in DNA: TGCAGTGCTCCGGACGGAAGGGTTGGACTCAATTCACCCCTCCACTTT. Protein product: CSAPDGRVGLNSPLHF.

J is TRBJ2-7 and V is TRBV6-1; no reliable D call. This CDR3 has 12 residues. The germline V gene has CDR1 MNHNS and CDR2 SASEGT. V dropped 4 bases and J dropped 3 bases, with 7 bases sitting between them. The CDR3 DNA follows: TGTGCCAGCAGTGGTTTCTTCTACGAGCAGTACTTC. It is translated as CASSGFFYEQYF.

This clonotype was found many times. The rearrangement links TRBV4-1 to TRBJ2-7, with no clear D. Germline loops: CDR1 MGHRA, CDR2 YSYEKL. V was pared by 2 bases and J by 5 bases, with 4 bases between. The CDR3 has 11 amino acids. The CDR3 DNA is TGCGCCAGCAGCCAACTCGACGAGCAGTACTTC. Its translation: CASSQLDEQYF.

In its sample, this clonotype was seen a few times. The CDR3, as DNA: TGCAGCGCCGACACACCCGCAGATCGGGGTAATGAGCAGTTCTTC. It codes for CSADTPADRGNEQFF. The V call is TRBV29-1, the J call TRBJ2-1; D might be TRBD2 (5 bases). The ends were cut back, 7 bases at V and 7 bases at J, with 23 bases in the middle. The CDR3 covers 15 residues. CDR1 is SQVTM, CDR2 ANQGSEA, per germline.

This clonotype was seen many times. The chain joins TRBV12-3 or TRBV12-4 to TRBJ1-1, with 8 bases identical to TRBD1. The V gene end was trimmed by 6 bases and the J gene end by 5 bases; junction bases not matched to a gene: 5. The CDR3 covers 13 residues. The CDR3 DNA follows: TGTGCCAGCAGCCCCAGGGGGCGGACTGAAGCTTTCTTT. Amino acids: CASSPRGRTEAFF.

This clonotype has more than one count but fewer than ten. This chain joins TRBV4-1 and TRBJ1-4; maybe TRBD1 (6 bases). This CDR3 is 12 amino acids long. The V and J ends lost 3 bases and 14 bases respectively, with 13 bases between them. Per germline, CDR1 MGHRA and CDR2 YSYEKL. The CDR3 reads CASSHDKGHLFF. The CDR3 coding sequence is TGCGCCAGCAGCCATGATAAGGGACATCTGTTTTTT.

The table lists this clonotype with a few counts. The gene calls are TRBV9 and TRBJ2-2; no clear D. Between the trimmed V and J ends, which lost 0 bases and 4 bases, there was a span of 7 bases. This CDR3 contains 14 residues. CDR1 SGDLS and CDR2 YYNGEE come from the germline V gene. This chain's CDR3 is CASSVEHFTGELFF. In DNA, the CDR3 is TGTGCCAGCAGCGTAGAACACTTCACCGGGGAGCTGTTTTTT.

This clonotype has just a few counts. This chain links TRBV20-1 with TRBJ1-5; 7 positions agree with TRBD1. Germline V gene lookup returns CDR1 DFQATT and CDR2 SNEGSKA (reference sequence). With V trimmed by 2 bases and J by 5 bases, 9 bases remained unmatched. The CDR3 length is 15 residues. DNA for the CDR3: TGCAGTGCTAGACCGGGACAGAGGGGATATCAGCCCCAGCATTTT. Protein sequence: CSARPGQRGYQPQHF.

Only a few counts were recorded for this clonotype. The gene calls are TRBV11-3 and TRBJ1-2; unclear D gene. The CDR3 is made up of 13 amino acids. With 1 base removed from V and 8 bases from J, the gap between germline ends came to 11 bases. Germline loops: CDR1 SGHNT, CDR2 YENEEA. CDR3 DNA: TGTGCCAGCAGCTTAGTTCCGCGGAGAGGCTACACCTTC. Its protein is CASSLVPRRGYTF.

V usage is TRBV29-1 and J usage is TRBJ2-3, with no clear D. Germline V lookup: CDR1 SQVTM, CDR2 ANQGSEA. This CDR3 comprises 14 residues. DNA for the CDR3: TGCAGAGGTTTTCCTAGGGCCAGCACAGATACGCAGTATTTT. Protein sequence: CRGFPRASTDTQYF.

This clonotype occurred a few times. The J gene is TRBJ2-7, the V gene TRBV29-1, with D possibly TRBD1 on 6 matching bases. The germline V gene has CDR1 SQVTM and CDR2 ANQGSEA. Deletions cut 6 bases from V and 0 bases from J, with 15 bases between. This CDR3 region has 14 residues. Written as DNA, the CDR3 is TGCAGCGTGGTAAAACAGGGTAGCTCCTACGAGCAGTACTTC. Amino acid sequence: CSVVKQGSSYEQYF.

The chain joins TRBV12-3 or TRBV12-4 to TRBJ2-7; no firm D call. The CDR3 is made up of 13 amino acids. Trimming cost V 6 bases and J 5 bases, with 14 bases left between them. The chain's CDR3 is CASSLDSGHEQYF. In DNA form, the CDR3 reads TGTGCCAGCAGCCTGGATAGTGGGCACGAGCAGTACTTC.

The chain links TRBV4-3 to TRBJ1-4; 10 positions agree with TRBD1. The CDR3 is 17 amino acids. Germline V CDR1 and CDR2: LGHNA, YSLEER. Losses at the gene ends were 0 bases for V and 7 bases for J; bases not matched to a gene: 8. This CDR3 reads CASSQDWGTGEREKLFF. The CDR3 DNA sequence: TGCGCCAGCAGCCAAGATTGGGGGACAGGGGAGCGTGAAAAACTGTTTTTT.

The CDR3 is CASSLANIAIDQPQHF. CDR3 bases: TGTGCCAGCAGCTTGGCCAACATCGCGATTGATCAGCCCCAGCATTTT. V is TRBV7-9 and J is TRBJ1-5; D call uncertain. CDR1 and CDR2 (germline): SEHNR, FQNEAQ (reference sequence). The CDR3 has 16 amino acids. Trimming took 3 bases from V and 5 from J, leaving 17 bases between them.

This clonotype occurred a few times. The chain couples TRBV20-1 to TRBJ2-2, with 9 nucleotides matching TRBD2. CDR1 and CDR2 from the germline V gene are DFQATT and SNEGSKA (reference sequence). Trimming at V came to 2 bases and at J to 6 bases, leaving 7 bases not matched to a gene. The CDR3 covers 15 residues. DNA for the CDR3: TGCAGTGCTAGACGGAGCGGGGGGATGGCCGGGGAGCTGTTTTTT. This translates into CSARRSGGMAGELFF.

This clonotype was counted between two and nine times. The chain combines TRBV3-1 with TRBJ2-7; 7 bases are a match to TRBD1. J gave up 3 bases and V 4 bases, and 6 bases lay outside the gene matches. Germline values: CDR1 LGHDT, CDR2 YNNKEL (reference sequence). This CDR3 is built from 14 residues. CDR3 sequence reads: CASSPPGQHYEQYF. The CDR3 bases are TGTGCCAGCAGCCCACCGGGACAGCACTACGAGCAGTACTTC.

This chain connects TRBV5-1 to TRBJ2-3; no definite D call. The germline V gene has CDR1 SGHRS and CDR2 YFSETQ. CDR3 size: 13 residues. The V gene lost 1 base and the J gene lost 2 bases, with 5 bases spanning the gap. Here the CDR3 DNA reads TGCGCCAGCAGCTTGTTCGACACAGATACGCAGTATTTT. Its protein is CASSLFDTDTQYF.

The table lists this clonotype with a few counts. The CDR3 region is CASSSYGRLAGPYNEQFF. The CDR3 DNA is TGTGCCAGCAGCTCCTACGGAAGGCTAGCGGGACCCTACAATGAGCAGTTCTTC. The chain carries TRBV11-2 and TRBJ2-1, with 9 bases matching TRBD2. The CDR3 has 18 residues. The ends lost 4 bases at V and 2 bases at J; junction bases unmatched: 12. Germline V gives CDR1 SGHAT, CDR2 FQNNGV.

This clonotype has only a few counts. The J gene is TRBJ2-7, the V gene TRBV5-1; D is unresolved. CDR1 SGHRS and CDR2 YFSETQ come from the germline V gene. The CDR3 totals 12 residues. V gave up 4 bases and J gave up 5 bases, with 10 bases separating them. This CDR3 is CASSPASDEQYF. For the CDR3, the DNA is TGCGCCAGCAGCCCAGCAAGCGACGAGCAGTACTTC.